The clone carrying this TCR beta chain was picked up a small number of times. These data are taken from a study of cytomegalovirus exposure and HLA in healthy donors. PCR was performed using 60 Vbeta and 13 Jbeta primers. Clones were read by immunoSEQ multiplex PCR, and TCRdb kept only the in-frame ones, dropping some. Of approximately 150,000 clones in the sample, just over 75% were seen once. Trimming shortened V by 4 bases and J by 0 bases, and 13 bases separated the two germline ends. The germline V gene encodes CDR1 SGHRS and CDR2 YFSETQ. The CDR3 spans 15 residues. This sequence originates from a woman between 40 and 50 years old in good health and CMV-seronegative. The rearrangement joins TRBV5-1 to TRBJ1-1; D not certain. The sequenced sample was PBMCs. The CDR3 loop is CASSQTGLLNTEAFF. Written as DNA, the CDR3 is TGCGCCAGCAGCCAAACTGGGCTTTTGAACACTGAAGCTTTCTTT.